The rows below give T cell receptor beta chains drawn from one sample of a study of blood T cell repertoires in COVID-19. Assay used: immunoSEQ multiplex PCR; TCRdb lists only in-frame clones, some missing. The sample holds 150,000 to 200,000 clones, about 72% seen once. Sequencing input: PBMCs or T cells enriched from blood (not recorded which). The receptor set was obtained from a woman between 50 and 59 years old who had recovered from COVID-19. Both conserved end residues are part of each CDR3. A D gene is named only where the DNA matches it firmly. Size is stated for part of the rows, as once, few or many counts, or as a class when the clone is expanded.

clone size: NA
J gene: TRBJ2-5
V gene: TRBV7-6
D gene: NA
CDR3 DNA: TGTGCCAGCAGCTTTGGACTTTGGGAGACCCAGTACTTC
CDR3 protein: CASSFGLWETQYF

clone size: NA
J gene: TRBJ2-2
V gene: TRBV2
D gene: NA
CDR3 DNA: TGTGCCAGCAGTGAATGGGGGGCCGGGGAGCTGTTTTTT
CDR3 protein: CASSEWGAGELFF

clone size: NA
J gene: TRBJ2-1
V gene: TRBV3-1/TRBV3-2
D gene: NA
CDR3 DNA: TGTGCCACCGCCGGGAACAATGAGCAGTTCTTC
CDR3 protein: CATAGNNEQFF

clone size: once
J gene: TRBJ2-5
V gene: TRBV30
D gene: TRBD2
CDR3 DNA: TGTGCCTGGAGTTCTAGCGGGAGCCAGGAGACCCAGTACTTC
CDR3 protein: CAWSSSGSQETQYF

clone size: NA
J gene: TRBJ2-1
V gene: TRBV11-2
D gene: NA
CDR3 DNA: TGTGCCAGCAGCTTACTGGGCCCAGGGGACAATGAGCAGTTCTTC
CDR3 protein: CASSLLGPGDNEQFF

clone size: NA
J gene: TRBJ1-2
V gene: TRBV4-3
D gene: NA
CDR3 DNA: TGCGCCAGCAGCCAAGATGCAGGGGTCAGCTATGGCTACACCTTC
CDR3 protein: CASSQDAGVSYGYTF

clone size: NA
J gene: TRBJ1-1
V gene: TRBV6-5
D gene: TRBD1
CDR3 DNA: TGTGCCAGCAGGGATAGGGACAGGACTTACACTGAAGCTTTCTTT
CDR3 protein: CASRDRDRTYTEAFF

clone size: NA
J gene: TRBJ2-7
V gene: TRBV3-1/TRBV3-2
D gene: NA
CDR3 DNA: TGTGCCAGCAGCCAAGTAAAGGGCGGATGGCAGGGGCTCTACGAGCAGTACTTC
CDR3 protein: CASSQVKGGWQGLYEQYF

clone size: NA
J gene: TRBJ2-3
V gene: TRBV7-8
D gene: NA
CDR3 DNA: TGTGCCAGCAGCTTAGAGGTAGCCCTGGTTACGCAGTATTTT
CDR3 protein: CASSLEVALVTQYF

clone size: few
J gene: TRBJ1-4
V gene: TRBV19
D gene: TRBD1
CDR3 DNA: TGTGCCAGTAGTCCGTGGACAGGGGGCAATGAAAAACTGTTTTTT
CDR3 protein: CASSPWTGGNEKLFF

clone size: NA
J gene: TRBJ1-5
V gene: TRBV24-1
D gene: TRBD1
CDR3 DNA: TGTGCCACCAGTCATGGGGACAGCCGTTATCAGCCCCAGCATTTT
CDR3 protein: CATSHGDSRYQPQHF

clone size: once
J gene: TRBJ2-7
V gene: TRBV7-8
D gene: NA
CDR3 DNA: TGTGCCAGCAGCTCCAGGGTTCTGGGGGAGCAGTACTTC
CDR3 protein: CASSSRVLGEQYF

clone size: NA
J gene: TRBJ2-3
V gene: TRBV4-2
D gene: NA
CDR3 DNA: TGTGCCAGCAGCCAAAGGGCGGGCGTCACAGATACGCAGTATTTT
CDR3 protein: CASSQRAGVTDTQYF

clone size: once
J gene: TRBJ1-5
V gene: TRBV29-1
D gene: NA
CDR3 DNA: TGCAGCGTAGCCCGGGACATTTTTCAGCCCCAGCATTTT
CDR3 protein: CSVARDIFQPQHF

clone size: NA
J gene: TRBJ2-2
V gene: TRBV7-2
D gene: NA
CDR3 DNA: TGTGCCGGGGGACAGAACACCGGGGAGCTGTTTTTT
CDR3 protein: CAGGQNTGELFF

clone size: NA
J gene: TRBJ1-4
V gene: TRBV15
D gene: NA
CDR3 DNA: TGTGCCACCAGCAGAGATCGTGGTCGGGAAAAACTGTTTTTT
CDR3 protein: CATSRDRGREKLFF

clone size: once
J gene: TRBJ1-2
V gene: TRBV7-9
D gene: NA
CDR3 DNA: TGTGCCAGCAGCTTATATGGTCCGGGAGACTATGGCTACACCTTC
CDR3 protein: CASSLYGPGDYGYTF

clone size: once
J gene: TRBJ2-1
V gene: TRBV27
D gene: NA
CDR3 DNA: TGTGCCAGCAGTTTGGGGCCGCAGCGAGGCGGGTTCTTC
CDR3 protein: CASSLGPQRGGFF

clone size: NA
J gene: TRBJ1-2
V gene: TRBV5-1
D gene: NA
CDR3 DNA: TGCGCCAGCAGCTCCGGCCGGCTAGGATTTTATGGCTACACCTTC
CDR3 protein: CASSSGRLGFYGYTF

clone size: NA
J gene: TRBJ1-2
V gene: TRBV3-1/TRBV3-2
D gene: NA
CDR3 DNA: TGTGCCAGCAGCCAAGTCCAGGGGAGCAGAGATGGCTACACCTTC
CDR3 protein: CASSQVQGSRDGYTF

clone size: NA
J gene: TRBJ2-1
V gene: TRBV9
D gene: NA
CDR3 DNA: TGTGCCAGCAGCGTAGGGGACCAGGGGTACAATGAGCAGTTCTTC
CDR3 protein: CASSVGDQGYNEQFF

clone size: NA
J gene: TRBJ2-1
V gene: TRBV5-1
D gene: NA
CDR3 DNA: TGCGCCAGCAGCTTGGAACAGGCAACCTCCTACAATGAGCAGTTCTTC
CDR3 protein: CASSLEQATSYNEQFF

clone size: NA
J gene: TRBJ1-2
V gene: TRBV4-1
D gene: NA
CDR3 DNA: TGCGCCAGCAGCCAAGACTTCACTCTGAACTATGGCTACACCTTC
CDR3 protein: CASSQDFTLNYGYTF

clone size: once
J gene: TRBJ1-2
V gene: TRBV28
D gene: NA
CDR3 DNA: TGTGCCATCAGGACGGAGAACTATGGCTACACCTTC
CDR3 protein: CAIRTENYGYTF

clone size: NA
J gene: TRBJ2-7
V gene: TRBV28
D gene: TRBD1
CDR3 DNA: TGTGCCAGCAGTGAAACCGGGACAGAGACCTACGAGCAGTACTTC
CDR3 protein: CASSETGTETYEQYF

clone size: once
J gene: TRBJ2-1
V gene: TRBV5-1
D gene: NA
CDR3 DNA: TGCGCCAGCAGCTTCCAGGGCGGCTACAATGAGCAGTTCTTC
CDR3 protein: CASSFQGGYNEQFF

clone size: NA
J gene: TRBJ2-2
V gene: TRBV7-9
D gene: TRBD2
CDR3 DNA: TGTGCCAGCACCCATAGCGGGAGGGCCGTCGGGGAGCTGTTTTTT
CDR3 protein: CASTHSGRAVGELFF

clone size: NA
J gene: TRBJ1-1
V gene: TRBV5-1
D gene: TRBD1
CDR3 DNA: TGCGCCAGCAGCAGAACAGGGGGCACTGAAGCTTTCTTT
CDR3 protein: CASSRTGGTEAFF

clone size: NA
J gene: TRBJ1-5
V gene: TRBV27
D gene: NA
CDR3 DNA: TGTGCCAGCAGTTTTGGGGGGACTAGCAATCAGCCCCAGCATTTT
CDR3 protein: CASSFGGTSNQPQHF

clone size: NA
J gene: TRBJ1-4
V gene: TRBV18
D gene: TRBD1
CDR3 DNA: TGTGCCAGCTCACCACAAGACAGGGACAGGTTATTTTTT
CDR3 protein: CASSPQDRDRLFF

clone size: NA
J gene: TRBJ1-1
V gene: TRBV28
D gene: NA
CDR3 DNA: TGTGCCAGCACCTCACCAGGGCAGCATACTTTCTTT
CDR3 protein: CASTSPGQHTFF

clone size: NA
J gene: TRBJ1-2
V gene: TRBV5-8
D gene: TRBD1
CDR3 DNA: TGTGCCAGCAGCGGGGGACAGTCCTATGGCTACACCTTC
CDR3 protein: CASSGGQSYGYTF

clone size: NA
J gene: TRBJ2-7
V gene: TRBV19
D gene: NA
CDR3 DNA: TGTGCCAGTAGTACCAGGACTGGGGAGCAGTACTTC
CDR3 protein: CASSTRTGEQYF

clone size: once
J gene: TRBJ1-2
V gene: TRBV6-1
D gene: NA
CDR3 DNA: TGTGCCAGCAGTGACAGGGGCTACGGCTACACCTTC
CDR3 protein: CASSDRGYGYTF

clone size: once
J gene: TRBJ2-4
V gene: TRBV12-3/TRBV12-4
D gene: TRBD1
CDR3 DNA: TGTGCCAGCAGCCGGGACAGCAAAAACATTCAGTACTTC
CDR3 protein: CASSRDSKNIQYF

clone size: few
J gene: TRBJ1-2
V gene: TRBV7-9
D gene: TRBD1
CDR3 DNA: TGTGCCAGCAGCCAGGGGGCAGGAGCCAACTATGGCTACACCTTC
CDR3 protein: CASSQGAGANYGYTF

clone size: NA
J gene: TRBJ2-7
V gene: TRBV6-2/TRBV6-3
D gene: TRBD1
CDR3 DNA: TGTGCCAGCAGTTACACCGGACAGGCCAACGAGCAGTACTTC
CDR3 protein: CASSYTGQANEQYF

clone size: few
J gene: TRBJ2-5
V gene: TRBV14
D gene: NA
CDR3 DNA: TGTGCCAGCAGCCAAGGATTCGCGGGGAACCAAGAGACCCAGTACTTC
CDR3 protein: CASSQGFAGNQETQYF

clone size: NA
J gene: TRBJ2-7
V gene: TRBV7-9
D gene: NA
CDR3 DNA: TGTGCCAGCAGCACGTCTATCAGGTCCTCCTACGAGCAGTACTTC
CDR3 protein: CASSTSIRSSYEQYF

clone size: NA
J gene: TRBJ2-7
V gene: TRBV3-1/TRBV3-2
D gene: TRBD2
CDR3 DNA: TGTGCCAGCAGTCCACTAGCGGGAGATTACGAGCAGTACTTC
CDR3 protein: CASSPLAGDYEQYF

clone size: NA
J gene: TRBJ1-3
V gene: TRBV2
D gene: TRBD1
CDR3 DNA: TGTGCCAGCAGTGACAGGGGGATCGCTGGAAACACCATATATTTT
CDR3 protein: CASSDRGIAGNTIYF

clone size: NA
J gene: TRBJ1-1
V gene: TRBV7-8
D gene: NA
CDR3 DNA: TGTGCCAGCAGTCCTCCGGGGGGACTGGGCACTGAAGCTTTCTTT
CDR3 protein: CASSPPGGLGTEAFF

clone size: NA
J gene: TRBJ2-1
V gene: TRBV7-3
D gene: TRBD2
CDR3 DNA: TGTGCCAGCAGCAGGGGGAGCGGGAGTGGTAATGAGCAGTTCTTC
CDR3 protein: CASSRGSGSGNEQFF

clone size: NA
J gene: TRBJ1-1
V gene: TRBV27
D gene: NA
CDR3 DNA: TGTGCCAGCAGTTTCGGGGGAAACACTGAAGCTTTCTTT
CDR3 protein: CASSFGGNTEAFF

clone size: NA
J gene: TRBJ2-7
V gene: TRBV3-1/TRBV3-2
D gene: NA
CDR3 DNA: TGTGCCAGCAGCCACACAACGGCTAGAGGCGAGCAGTACTTC
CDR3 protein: CASSHTTARGEQYF

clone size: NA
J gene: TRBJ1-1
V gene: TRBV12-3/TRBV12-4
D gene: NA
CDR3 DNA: TGTGCCAGCAGTTTCCGCCAGGGCGAAACAGCTTTCTTT
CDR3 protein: CASSFRQGETAFF

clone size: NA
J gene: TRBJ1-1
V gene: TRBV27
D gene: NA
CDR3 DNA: TGTGCCAGCAGTTTAGAACGGGAGACGGGAGCTTTCTTT
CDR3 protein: CASSLERETGAFF

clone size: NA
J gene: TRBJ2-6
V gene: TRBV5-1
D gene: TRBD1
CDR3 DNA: TGCGCCAGCACCCGGGACAGGAACACTGGGGCCAACGTCCTGACTTTC
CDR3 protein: CASTRDRNTGANVLTF

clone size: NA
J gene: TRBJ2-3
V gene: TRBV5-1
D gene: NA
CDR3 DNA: TGCGCCAGCAGCATAGCTAGCACAGATACGCAGTATTTT
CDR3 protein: CASSIASTDTQYF

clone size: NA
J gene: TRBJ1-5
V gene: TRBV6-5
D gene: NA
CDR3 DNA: TGTGCCAGCAGCGGACAGTTGAATCAGCCCCAGCATTTT
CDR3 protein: CASSGQLNQPQHF

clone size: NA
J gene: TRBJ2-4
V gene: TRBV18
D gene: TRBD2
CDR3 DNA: TGTGCCAGCTCACCACCCTCGACGACTAGCGGGAGTATCCGAGCCAAAAACATTCAGTACTTC
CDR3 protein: CASSPPSTTSGSIRAKNIQYF

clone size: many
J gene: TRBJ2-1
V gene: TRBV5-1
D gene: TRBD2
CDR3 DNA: TGCGCCAGCAGCACCACCGTAGCGGGAGCAAATAATGAGCAGTTCTTC
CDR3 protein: CASSTTVAGANNEQFF